This T cell receptor (beta chain) emerged from a study of T-cell reconstitution after alpha-beta-depleted transplantation in children. Regarding the study as a whole: There were reportedly several hundred expanded graft clones from which alpha-beta T cells came about two months after transplant.

For TCRbeta, the library was prepared with unique molecular identifiers. TCRdb used MiXCR to reprocess the PCR reads, holding one entry per CDR3 protein. The data contain around 270,000 distinct CDR3 sequences, over 9.5% of them singletons. This clonotype was observed a few times. Antigen unknown. Germline values: CDR1 SGHDN, CDR2 FVKESK. The length of the CDR3 is 16 residues. Trimming at V came to 8 bases and at J to 0 bases, leaving 4 bases not matched to a gene. This receptor was identified in a boy younger than two with acute myeloid leukemia, due to receive a stem cell transplant. The starting material was PBMCs, obtained before TCRalphabeta/CD19-depleted stem cell transplant. This chain uses TRBV14 with TRBJ2-1, with 13 bases matching TRBD2. CDR3 region: CASGLAGEVSYNEQFF. The DNA of the CDR3 is TGTGCCAGCGGACTAGCGGGAGAGGTCTCCTACAATGAGCAGTTCTTC.